The 5 T cell receptor beta chains reported below all come from one sample, sequenced in a study of regulatory T cells in long-lasting Graves disease (dated by TCRdb to the early 2020s). Libraries were constructed by multiplex PCR. Sequencing took place on an Illumina HiSeq 4000. To build TCR beta libraries, CDR3 regions were amplified by Arm-PCR using iRepertoire HTBI primers. TCRdb reanalyzed the raw reads on its own, using fastp at Q25 for trimming and MiXCR for clone calling, and kept in-frame beta chains. Every entry covers one CDR3 protein and lists the most common genes and DNA from its rows. The sample records approximately 500,000 distinct CDR3 sequences, 20% to 25% of which are singletons. Over 6% of the sample belongs to the ten largest clones. This specimen's time point label, interpreted: persistent/refractory GD, antithyroid drugs over 5 years with positive TRAb. RNA was extracted from PBMCs in TRIzol for both TCR sequencing and RNA sequencing.

Sequenced here: peripheral blood mononuclear cells (PBMCs), sampled when the disease was refractory, from a patient treated with antithyroid drugs. These receptors were collected from a female donor with Graves disease.

This clonotype was counted ten times or more. The chain is built from TRBV6-5 and TRBJ1-2; D perhaps matches TRBD1 (5 bases). The CDR3 has 14 residues. V was clipped by 0 bases and J by 8 bases, with 13 bases between them. Germline loops: CDR1 MNHEY, CDR2 SVGAGI. CDR3 amino acids: CASSYSIREDGYTF. Written as DNA, the CDR3 is TGTGCCAGCAGTTACTCGATCAGGGAGGACGGCTACACCTTC.

The table lists this clonotype with a few counts. V is TRBV5-1 and J is TRBJ2-5; TRBD2 aligns across 8 bases. CDR1 and CDR2 (germline): SGHRS, YFSETQ. Germline trimming cut 4 bases from V and 5 bases from J; bases unmatched to any gene: 10. The CDR3 consists of 15 residues. The CDR3 protein is CASSIQAGEAETQYF. The CDR3 region has the DNA TGCGCCAGCAGCATACAAGCGGGAGAAGCGGAGACCCAGTACTTC.

The CDR3 is CAISASGRGGAEQYF. DNA of the CDR3: TGTGCCATCAGTGCCAGCGGGAGGGGAGGTGCCGAGCAGTACTTC. The chain recombines TRBV10-3 with TRBJ2-7; 10 bases align to TRBD2. The CDR3 has 15 residues. Losses at the gene ends were 4 bases for V and 6 bases for J; bases not matched to a gene: 9. The germline CDR1 and CDR2 sequences are ENHRY and SYGVKD.

The chain carries TRBV18 and TRBJ2-7; D gene ambiguous. V was pared by 3 bases and J by 1 base, with 13 bases between. CDR3 length equals 15 residues. Germline V gene lookup returns CDR1 KGHSH and CDR2 LQKENI. The CDR3 DNA sequence: TGTGCCAGCTCACCGTTAGACATCGCTTCCTACGAGCAGTACTTC. Translation gives CASSPLDIASYEQYF.

J is TRBJ1-2 and V is TRBV25-1, with D maybe TRBD1 (5 bases). Per germline, CDR1 MGHDK and CDR2 SYGVNS. V was clipped by 2 bases and J by 1 base, with 8 bases between them. The CDR3 is 14 residues long. The chain's CDR3 is CASSEVQGNYGYTF. The CDR3 region has the DNA TGTGCCAGCAGTGAAGTGCAGGGTAACTATGGCTACACCTTC.